The 11 T cell receptor beta chains presented below share a single source sample, sequenced in a study of blood T cell repertoires in COVID-19. Assay used: immunoSEQ multiplex PCR; TCRdb lists only in-frame clones, some missing. The table lists 96,000 or so clones, over 85% of them singletons. The sequenced sample consisted of peripheral blood. The receptor source for this set is a human donor with COVID-19, enrolled during active disease. The donor label of this sample is uncertain.

The chain carries TRBV5-1 and TRBJ2-5; weak D call: TRBD1 (6 bases). This CDR3 spans 14 amino acids. The V gene lost 2 bases and the J gene lost 2 bases, with 10 bases spanning the gap. Looked up from germline, CDR1 is SGHRS and CDR2 is YFSETQ. Here the CDR3 reads CASSFGQGQETQYF. CDR3 sequence (DNA): TGCGCCAGCAGCTTTGGGCAGGGGCAAGAGACCCAGTACTTC. Supplemented by reference TRBV5-1 and TRBJ2-5, the full variable domain reads KAGVTQTPRYLIKTRGQQVTLSCSPISGHRSVSWYQQTPGQGLQFLFEYFSETQRNKGNFPGRFSGRQFSNSRSEMNVSTLELGDSALYLCASSFGQGQETQYFGPGTRLLVL.

This sequence joins TRBV7-3 and TRBJ1-6; 7 nucleotides agree with TRBD1. CDR1 and CDR2 (germline): SGHTA, FQGTGA. The CDR3 has 14 residues. The V and J ends lost 4 bases and 7 bases, in that order; junction bases with no gene match: 4. The CDR3 is CASSSTGLNSPLHF. DNA of the CDR3: TGTGCCAGCAGCTCGACAGGGTTGAATTCACCCCTCCACTTT.

J is TRBJ1-1 and V is TRBV24-1; no reliable D call. Germline CDR1 and CDR2: KGHDR and SFDVKD. The V end lost 4 bases, the J end lost 1 base, and 6 bases lay between the germline ends. This CDR3 spans 13 amino acids. Here the CDR3 DNA reads TGTGCCACCAGTGACCCAGGGAACACTGAAGCTTTCTTT. Amino acids: CATSDPGNTEAFF.

This clone was counted a few times. The chain is built from TRBV3-1 (or the pseudogene TRBV3-2) and TRBJ1-1; D perhaps matches TRBD1 (5 bases). Trimming took off 4 bases at V and 3 bases at J, with 9 bases between the two ends. The CDR3 has 13 residues. Germline lookup yields CDR1 LGHDT and CDR2 YNNKEL (reference sequence). Here the CDR3 reads CASSLGGDTEAFF. The CDR3 coding sequence is TGTGCCAGCAGCCTGGGGGGTGACACTGAAGCTTTCTTT.

As DNA, the CDR3 is TGTGCCAGCAGTGAGAATTCTTTGTCGGATACGCAGTATTTT. This sequence encodes CASSENSLSDTQYF. This chain joins TRBV7-3 and TRBJ2-3; D remains unclear. Germline V gives CDR1 SGHTA, CDR2 FQGTGA. The CDR3 extends over 14 amino acids. V lost 6 bases and J 6 bases, leaving 16 bases between the germline ends.

The chain couples TRBV5-4 to TRBJ2-2, with D possibly matching TRBD2 (5 bases). The CDR3 loop spans 15 amino acids. Germline CDR1 is SGHNT and CDR2 is YYREEE (reference sequence). The germline V and J ends were trimmed by 4 bases and 3 bases, with 13 bases remaining between them. CDR3 in amino acids: CASSPSPVDTGELFF. The CDR3 DNA reads TGTGCCAGCAGCCCTAGCCCGGTGGACACCGGGGAGCTGTTTTTT.

The chain carries TRBV5-1 and TRBJ1-6; D call uncertain. CDR3 length: 14 amino acids. Germline CDR1 SGHRS, CDR2 YFSETQ. V lost 4 bases and J lost 7, with 12 bases in between. DNA of the CDR3: TGCGCCAGCAGCCGGGTGGAAAGAAATTCACCCCTCCACTTT. Translated, it gives CASSRVERNSPLHF.

V usage is TRBV5-1 and J usage is TRBJ2-5; 9 bases are a match to TRBD1. This CDR3 has 14 residues. Trimming cost V 4 bases and J 3 bases; bases outside gene matches: 4. Germline CDR1 SGHRS, CDR2 YFSETQ. The CDR3 DNA reads TGCGCCAGCAGCCCGTGGGACAGGGAAGAGACCCAGTACTTC. This codes for CASSPWDREETQYF.

The V call is TRBV24-1, the J call TRBJ2-5, with 9 bases identical to TRBD1. The germline V gene has CDR1 KGHDR and CDR2 SFDVKD. With 3 bases clipped from V and 5 bases from J, the junction kept 6 bases outside the gene matches. The CDR3 runs 15 residues. Written as DNA, the CDR3 is TGTGCCACCAGTGATCCGGGACAGGGTGGGGAGACCCAGTACTTC. Translated: CATSDPGQGGETQYF.

V is TRBV2 and J is TRBJ1-5, with a tentative D call TRBD1 (6 bases). V lost 3 bases and J lost 5, with 14 bases in between. This CDR3 spans 15 amino acids. CDR1 and CDR2 from the germline V gene are SNHLY and FYNNEI. DNA of the CDR3: TGTGCCAGCAGTGACCACAGGGCCATTCATCAGCCCCAGCATTTT. Protein: CASSDHRAIHQPQHF.

The chain combines TRBV18 with TRBJ1-3; D ambiguous. The CDR3 spans 17 residues. Trimming removed 3 bases at V and 0 bases at J, with 15 bases between. Per germline, CDR1 KGHSH and CDR2 LQKENI. The CDR3 nucleotides are TGTGCCAGCTCACCGGTGTTGGTAACTGACTCTGGAAACACCATATATTTT. The encoded protein is CASSPVLVTDSGNTIYF. The full variable domain, completed using reference TRBV18 and TRBJ1-3, is NAGVMQNPRHLVRRRGQEARLRCSPMKGHSHVYWYRQLPEEGLKFMVYLQKENIIDESGMPKERFSAEFPKEGPSILRIQQVVRGDSAAYFCASSPVLVTDSGNTIYFGEGSWLTVV.